This T cell receptor beta chain was observed in a study of CD8+ T cells in alopecia areata. Punch biopsies of lesional scalp, plus peripheral blood, were taken from alopecia areata patients. cDNA serving as the sequencing template came from extracted, reverse transcribed RNA. This table comes from immunoSEQ multiplex PCR, and its TCRdb copy is limited to in-frame clones, with some not included. The sample holds approximately 24,000 clones, around half seen once. V was clipped by 4 bases and J by 10 bases, with 14 bases between them. The CDR3 is 13 amino acids. Germline-derived CDR1 and CDR2 are MDHEN and SYDVKM. This clone appeared a few times.

The chain links TRBV28 to TRBJ2-1; D gene unclear. The specimen sequenced was NKG2D-high CD8+ T cells sorted from blood. This TCR was recovered from a human donor with alopecia areata. The CDR3 sequence is CASSSPTVHEQFF. The CDR3 DNA sequence: TGTGCCAGCAGTTCCCCGACTGTTCACGAGCAGTTCTTC. Supplemented by reference TRBV28 and TRBJ2-1, the full variable domain reads DVKVTQSSRYLVKRTGEKVFLECVQDMDHENMFWYRQDPGLGLRLIYFSYDVKMKEKGDIPEGYSVSREKKERFSLILESASTNQTSMYLCASSSPTVHEQFFGPGTRLTVL.